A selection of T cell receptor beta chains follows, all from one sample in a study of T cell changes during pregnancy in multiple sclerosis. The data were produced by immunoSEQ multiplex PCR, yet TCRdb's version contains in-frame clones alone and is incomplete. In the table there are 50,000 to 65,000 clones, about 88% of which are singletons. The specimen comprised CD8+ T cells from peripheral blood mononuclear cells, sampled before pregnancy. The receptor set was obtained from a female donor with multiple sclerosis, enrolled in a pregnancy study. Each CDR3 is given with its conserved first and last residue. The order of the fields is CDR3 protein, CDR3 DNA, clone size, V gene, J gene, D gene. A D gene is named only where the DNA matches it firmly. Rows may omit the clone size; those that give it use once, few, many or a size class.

CASRSLGGEADTQYF	TGTGCCAGCAGATCCTTAGGGGGTGAGGCAGATACGCAGTATTTT	-	TRBV6-4	TRBJ2-3	-
CASSQVQASYEQYF	TGCGCCAGCAGCCAAGTGCAAGCCTCGTACGAGCAGTACTTC	-	TRBV4-3	TRBJ2-7	-
CASSLWLDSYNEQFF	TGCGCCAGCAGCTTGTGGCTGGACAGTTACAATGAGCAGTTCTTC	-	TRBV5-1	TRBJ2-1	-
CASSPTSPF	TGTGCCAGCAGCCCGACAAGTCCCTTT	few	TRBV9	TRBJ1-1	-
CASSTTGNSPLHF	TGTGCCAGTAGTACGACAGGGAATTCACCCCTCCACTTT	-	TRBV19	TRBJ1-6	TRBD1
CASSAQGVINYGYTF	TGTGCCAGCAGCGCCCAGGGGGTCATAAACTATGGCTACACCTTC	-	TRBV9	TRBJ1-2	TRBD1
CASSMGLGYEQYF	TGTGCCAGCAGTATGGGACTGGGGTACGAGCAGTACTTC	-	TRBV27	TRBJ2-7	-
CASSFRGSNYGYTF	TGTGCCAGCAGTTTCAGGGGATCTAACTATGGCTACACCTTC	-	TRBV27	TRBJ1-2	-
CASSNSGTSVSNTGELFF	TGTGCCAGCAGCAATTCCGGGACTAGCGTTTCGAACACCGGGGAGCTGTTTTTT	once	TRBV9	TRBJ2-2	TRBD2
CASSNHGGGGIYEQYF	TGTGCCAGCAGCAACCACGGCGGGGGGGGCATTTACGAGCAGTACTTC	-	TRBV9	TRBJ2-7	TRBD2
CAISLQGNTEAFF	TGTGCCATCAGTCTTCAGGGTAACACTGAAGCTTTCTTT	-	TRBV10-3	TRBJ1-1	-
CASSQGLTVDSNQPQHF	TGCGCCAGCAGCCAAGGGTTGACAGTTGATAGCAATCAGCCCCAGCATTTT	-	TRBV4-3	TRBJ1-5	-
CASSLLGTSETLQYF	TGTGCCAGCAGCTTGTTAGGGACTAGCGAAACATTGCAGTACTTC	-	TRBV5-4	TRBJ2-7	TRBD2
CASSSFSTEAFF	TGTGCCAGCAGTTCCTTCTCGACTGAAGCTTTCTTT	-	TRBV6-5	TRBJ1-1	-
CASWGPGTGELFF	TGTGCCAGTTGGGGCCCCGGCACCGGGGAGCTGTTTTTT	-	TRBV14	TRBJ2-2	-
CASSQDRDSGGYEQYF	TGCGCCAGCAGCCAAGATCGGGATAGCGGGGGATACGAGCAGTACTTC	-	TRBV4-3	TRBJ2-7	TRBD2
CASSARTSGLTGELFF	TGTGCCAGCAGCGCCCGGACTAGCGGGCTCACCGGGGAGCTGTTTTTT	-	TRBV9	TRBJ2-2	TRBD2
CASSTTGATNEKLFF	TGTGCCAGTAGTACGACAGGGGCAACTAATGAAAAACTGTTTTTT	-	TRBV19	TRBJ1-4	TRBD1
CASSMGQGGNEQFF	TGTGCCAGTAGTATGGGACAGGGTGGTAATGAGCAGTTCTTC	-	TRBV19	TRBJ2-1	TRBD1
CASSLSSGKQPQHF	TGTGCCAGCAGTCTGAGCTCAGGGAAACAGCCCCAGCATTTT	-	TRBV6-1	TRBJ1-5	-
CASSPSRGVYEQYF	TGTGCCAGCAGCCCCTCCCGGGGGGTCTACGAGCAGTACTTC	-	TRBV13	TRBJ2-7	TRBD2
CSVESGDSYGYTF	TGCAGCGTTGAAAGTGGGGACAGCTATGGCTACACCTTC	-	TRBV29-1	TRBJ1-2	TRBD1